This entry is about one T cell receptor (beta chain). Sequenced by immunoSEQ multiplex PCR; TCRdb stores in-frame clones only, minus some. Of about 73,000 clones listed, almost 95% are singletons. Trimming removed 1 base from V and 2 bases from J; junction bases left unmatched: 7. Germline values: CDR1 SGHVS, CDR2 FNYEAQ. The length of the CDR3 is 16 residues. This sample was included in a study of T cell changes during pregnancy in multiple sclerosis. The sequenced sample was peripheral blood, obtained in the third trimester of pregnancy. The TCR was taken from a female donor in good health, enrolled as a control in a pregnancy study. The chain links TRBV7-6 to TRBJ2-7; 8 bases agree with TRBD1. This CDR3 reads CASSLDRGRGAYEQYF. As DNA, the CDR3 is TGTGCCAGCAGCTTAGACAGGGGGAGAGGGGCCTACGAGCAGTACTTC.